These 3 T cell receptor beta chains were all obtained from the same sample, sequenced in a study of cytomegalovirus exposure and HLA in healthy donors. The PCR was carried out with 60 Vbeta primers and 13 Jbeta primers. Only in-frame clones appear in the TCRdb table, and some are missing; sequencing was by immunoSEQ multiplex PCR. The sample has roughly 150,000 clones, less than 65% seen once. Sequenced sample: PBMCs. All receptors come from a woman aged 25 to 39 in good health and CMV-seropositive.

In this sample, this clone turned up a few times. The V and J genes are TRBV6-5 and TRBJ2-7, with D tentatively TRBD2 (6 bases). Germline CDR1 is MNHEY and CDR2 is SVGAGI. The ends were cut back, 5 bases at V and 5 bases at J, with 10 bases in the middle. The CDR3 loop spans 12 amino acids. The DNA of the CDR3 is TGTGCCAGCAGTAGTATAGCGGACGAGCAGTACTTC. Translated: CASSSIADEQYF.

The rearrangement uses TRBV4-1 and TRBJ1-2, with D perhaps matching TRBD1 (5 bases). There are 15 residues in the CDR3. CDR1 and CDR2 from the germline V gene are MGHRA and YSYEKL. Trimming stripped 0 bases from V and 4 bases from J, with 12 bases between. The CDR3 sequence: CASSQERQGVYGYTF. In nucleotides, the CDR3 is TGCGCCAGCAGCCAAGAGAGGCAGGGCGTCTATGGCTACACCTTC.

The V and J genes are TRBV20-1 and TRBJ2-3; the D gene is possibly TRBD2 (5 bases). The CDR3 is 11 amino acids. With 6 bases removed from V and 6 bases from J, the gap between germline ends came to 10 bases. Germline CDR1 is DFQATT and CDR2 is SNEGSKA (reference sequence). The CDR3 nucleotides read TGCAGTGCCCGGCGAGGGGATACGCAGTATTTT. It specifies CSARRGDTQYF.